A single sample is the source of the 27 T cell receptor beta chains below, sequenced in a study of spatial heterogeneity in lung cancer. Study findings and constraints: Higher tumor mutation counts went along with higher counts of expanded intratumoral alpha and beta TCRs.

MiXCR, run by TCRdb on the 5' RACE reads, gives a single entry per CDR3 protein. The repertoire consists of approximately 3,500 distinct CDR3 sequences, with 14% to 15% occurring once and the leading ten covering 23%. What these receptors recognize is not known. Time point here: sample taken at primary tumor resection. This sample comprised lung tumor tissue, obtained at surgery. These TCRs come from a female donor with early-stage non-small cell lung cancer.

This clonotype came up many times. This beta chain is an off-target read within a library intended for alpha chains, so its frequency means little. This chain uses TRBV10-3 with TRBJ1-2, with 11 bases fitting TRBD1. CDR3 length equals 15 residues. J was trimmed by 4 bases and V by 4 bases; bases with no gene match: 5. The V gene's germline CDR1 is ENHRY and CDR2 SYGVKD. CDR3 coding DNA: TGTGCCATCAGTGCCGGGACAGGGGGTTTCTATGGCTACACCTTC. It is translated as CAISAGTGGFYGYTF.

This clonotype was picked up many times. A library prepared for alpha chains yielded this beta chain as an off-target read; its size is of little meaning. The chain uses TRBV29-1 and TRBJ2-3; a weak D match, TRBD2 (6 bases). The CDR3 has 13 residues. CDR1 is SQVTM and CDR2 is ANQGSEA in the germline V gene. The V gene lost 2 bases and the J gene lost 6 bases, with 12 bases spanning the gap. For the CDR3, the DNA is TGCAGCGTTGAAAATGGAGGGGCGGATACGCAGTATTTT. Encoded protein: CSVENGGADTQYF.

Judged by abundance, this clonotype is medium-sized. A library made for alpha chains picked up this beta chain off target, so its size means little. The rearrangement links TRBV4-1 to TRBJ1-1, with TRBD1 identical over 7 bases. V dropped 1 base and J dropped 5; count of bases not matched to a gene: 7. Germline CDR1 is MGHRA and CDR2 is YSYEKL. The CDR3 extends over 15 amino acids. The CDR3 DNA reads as TGCGCCAGCAGCCAAGGACGACAGGGTGGGACTGAAGCTTTCTTT. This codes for CASSQGRQGGTEAFF.

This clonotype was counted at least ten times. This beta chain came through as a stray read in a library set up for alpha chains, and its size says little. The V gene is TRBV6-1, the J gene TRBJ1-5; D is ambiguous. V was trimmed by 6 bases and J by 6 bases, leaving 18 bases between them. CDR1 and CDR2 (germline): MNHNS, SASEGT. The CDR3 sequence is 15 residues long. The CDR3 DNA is TGTGCCAGCAGCGTTCGTTCAAATCCCCCTCAGCCCCAGCATTTT. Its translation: CASSVRSNPPQPQHF.

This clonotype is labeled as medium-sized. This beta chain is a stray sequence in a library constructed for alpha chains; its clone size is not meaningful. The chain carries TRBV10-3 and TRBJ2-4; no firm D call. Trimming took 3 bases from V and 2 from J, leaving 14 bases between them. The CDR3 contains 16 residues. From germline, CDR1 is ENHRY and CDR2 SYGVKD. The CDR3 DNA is TGTGCCATCAGTGACAACCCCAATATGTCCAAAAACATTCAGTACTTC. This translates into CAISDNPNMSKNIQYF.

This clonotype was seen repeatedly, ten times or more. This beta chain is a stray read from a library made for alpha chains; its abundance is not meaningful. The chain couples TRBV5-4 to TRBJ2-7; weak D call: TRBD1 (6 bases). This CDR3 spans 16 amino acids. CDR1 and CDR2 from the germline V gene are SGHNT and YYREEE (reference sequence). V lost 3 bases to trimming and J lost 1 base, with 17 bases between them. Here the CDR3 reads CASSSRVGTWSYEQYF. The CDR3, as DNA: TGTGCCAGCAGCTCCCGAGTGGGGACATGGTCCTACGAGCAGTACTTC.

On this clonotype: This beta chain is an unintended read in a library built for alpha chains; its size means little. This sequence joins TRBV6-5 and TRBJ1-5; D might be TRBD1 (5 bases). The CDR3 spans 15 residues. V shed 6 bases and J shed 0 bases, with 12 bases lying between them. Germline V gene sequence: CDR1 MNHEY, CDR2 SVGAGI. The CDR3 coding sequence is TGTGCCAGCAGGATCAGGGTCTATAGCAATCAGCCCCAGCATTTT. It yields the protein CASRIRVYSNQPQHF.

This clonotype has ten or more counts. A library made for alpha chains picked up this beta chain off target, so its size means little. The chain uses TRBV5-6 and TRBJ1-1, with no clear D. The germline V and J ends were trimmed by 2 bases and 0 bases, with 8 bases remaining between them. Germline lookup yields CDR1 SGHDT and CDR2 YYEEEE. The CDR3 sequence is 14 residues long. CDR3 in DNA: TGTGCCAGCAGCTTCGGTAACATGAACACTGAAGCTTTCTTT. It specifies CASSFGNMNTEAFF.

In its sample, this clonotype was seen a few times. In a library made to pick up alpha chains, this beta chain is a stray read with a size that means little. CDR3 DNA sequence: TGTGCCAGTAACAGGCTCAGGACAGGGGGCACTGAAGCTTTCTTT. Translating gives CASNRLRTGGTEAFF. The rearrangement links TRBV7-2 to TRBJ1-1; 10 nucleotides agree with TRBD1. CDR1 SGHTA and CDR2 FQGNSA come from the germline V gene. The CDR3 has 15 residues. J gave up 4 bases and V 9 bases, and 11 bases lay outside the gene matches. The full variable domain, with the rest looked up from reference TRBV7-2 and TRBJ1-1, is GAGVSQSPSNKVTEKGKDVELRCDPISGHTALYWYRQSLGQGLEFLIYFQGNSAPDKSGLPSDRFSAERTGGSVSTLTIQRTQQEDSAVYLCASNRLRTGGTEAFFGQGTRLTVV.

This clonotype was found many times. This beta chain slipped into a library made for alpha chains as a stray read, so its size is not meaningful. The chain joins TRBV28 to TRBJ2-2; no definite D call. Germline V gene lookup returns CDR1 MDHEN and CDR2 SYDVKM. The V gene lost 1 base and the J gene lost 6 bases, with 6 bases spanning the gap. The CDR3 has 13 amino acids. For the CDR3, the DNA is TGTGCCAGCAGTTTATACCAGGCCGGGGAGCTGTTTTTT. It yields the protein CASSLYQAGELFF.

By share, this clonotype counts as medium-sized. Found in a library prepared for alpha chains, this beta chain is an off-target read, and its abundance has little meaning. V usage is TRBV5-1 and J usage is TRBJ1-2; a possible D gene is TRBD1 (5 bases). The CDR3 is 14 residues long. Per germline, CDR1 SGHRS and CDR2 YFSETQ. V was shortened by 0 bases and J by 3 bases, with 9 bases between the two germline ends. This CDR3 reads CASSLAVGDYGYTF. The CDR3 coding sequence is TGCGCCAGCAGCTTGGCTGTAGGGGACTATGGCTACACCTTC.

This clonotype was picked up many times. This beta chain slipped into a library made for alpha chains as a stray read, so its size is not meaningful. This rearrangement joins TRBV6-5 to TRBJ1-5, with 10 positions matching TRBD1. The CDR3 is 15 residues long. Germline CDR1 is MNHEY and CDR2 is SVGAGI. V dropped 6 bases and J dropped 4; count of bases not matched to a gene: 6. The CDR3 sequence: CASRRQGAINQPQHF. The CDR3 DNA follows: TGTGCCAGCAGACGACAGGGGGCAATTAATCAGCCCCAGCATTTT.

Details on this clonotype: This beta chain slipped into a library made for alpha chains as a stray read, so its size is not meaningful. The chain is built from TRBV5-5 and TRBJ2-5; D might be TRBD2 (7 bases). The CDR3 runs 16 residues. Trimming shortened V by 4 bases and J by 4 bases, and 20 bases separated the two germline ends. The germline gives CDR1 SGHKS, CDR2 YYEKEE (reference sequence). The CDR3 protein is CASSPREGGLTETQYF. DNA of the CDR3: TGTGCCAGCAGCCCCAGGGAGGGGGGCCTGACAGAGACCCAGTACTTC.

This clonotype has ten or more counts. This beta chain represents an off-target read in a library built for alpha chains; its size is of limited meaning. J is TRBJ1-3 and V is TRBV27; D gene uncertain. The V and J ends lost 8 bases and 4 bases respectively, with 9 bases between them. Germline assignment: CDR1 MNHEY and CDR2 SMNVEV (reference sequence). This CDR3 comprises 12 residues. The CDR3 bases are TGTGCCAGCGCGGACCCAGGAAACACCATATATTTT. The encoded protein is CASADPGNTIYF.

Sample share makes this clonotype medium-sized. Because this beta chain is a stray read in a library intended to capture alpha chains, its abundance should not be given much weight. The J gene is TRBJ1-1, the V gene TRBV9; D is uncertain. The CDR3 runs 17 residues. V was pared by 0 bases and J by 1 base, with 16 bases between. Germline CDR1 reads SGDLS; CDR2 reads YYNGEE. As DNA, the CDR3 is TGTGCCAGCAGCGTAGCGGAAGGGATAACCTCGAACACTGAAGCTTTCTTT. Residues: CASSVAEGITSNTEAFF.

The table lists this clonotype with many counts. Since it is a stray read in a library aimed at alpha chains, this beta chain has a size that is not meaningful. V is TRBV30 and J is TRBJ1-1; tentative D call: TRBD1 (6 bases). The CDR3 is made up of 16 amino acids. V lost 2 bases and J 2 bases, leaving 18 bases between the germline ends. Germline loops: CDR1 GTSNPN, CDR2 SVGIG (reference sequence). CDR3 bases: TGTGCCTGGAGTTCCCCTTTACAGGGTCTAAACACTGAAGCTTTCTTT. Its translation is CAWSSPLQGLNTEAFF.

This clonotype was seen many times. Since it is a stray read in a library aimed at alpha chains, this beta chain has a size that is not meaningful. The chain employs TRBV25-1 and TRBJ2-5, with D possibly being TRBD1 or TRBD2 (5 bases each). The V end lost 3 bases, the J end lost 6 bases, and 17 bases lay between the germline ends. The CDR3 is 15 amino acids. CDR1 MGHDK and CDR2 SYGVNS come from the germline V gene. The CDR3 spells CASSDSTGPKKTQYF. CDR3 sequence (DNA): TGTGCCAGCAGTGATTCGACGGGACCCAAGAAGACCCAGTACTTC.

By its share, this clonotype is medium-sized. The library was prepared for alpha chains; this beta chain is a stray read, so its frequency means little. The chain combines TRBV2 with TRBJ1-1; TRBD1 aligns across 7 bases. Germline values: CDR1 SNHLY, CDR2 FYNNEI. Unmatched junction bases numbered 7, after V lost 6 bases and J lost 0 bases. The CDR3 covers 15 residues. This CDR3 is CASRAGQLMNTEAFF. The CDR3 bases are TGTGCCAGCAGAGCGGGACAGCTCATGAACACTGAAGCTTTCTTT. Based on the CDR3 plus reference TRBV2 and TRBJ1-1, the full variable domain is EPEVTQTPSHQVTQMGQEVILRCVPISNHLYFYWYRQILGQKVEFLVSFYNNEISEKSEIFDDQFSVERPDGSNFTLKIRSTKLEDSAMYFCASRAGQLMNTEAFFGQGTRLTVV.

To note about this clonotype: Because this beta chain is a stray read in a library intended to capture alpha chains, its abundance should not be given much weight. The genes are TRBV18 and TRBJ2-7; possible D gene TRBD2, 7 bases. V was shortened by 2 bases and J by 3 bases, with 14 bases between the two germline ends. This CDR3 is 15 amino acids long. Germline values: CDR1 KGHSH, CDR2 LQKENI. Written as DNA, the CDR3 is TGTGCCAGCTCACCAAGGGGGGGCGCGTTCTACGAGCAGTACTTC. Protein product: CASSPRGGAFYEQYF.

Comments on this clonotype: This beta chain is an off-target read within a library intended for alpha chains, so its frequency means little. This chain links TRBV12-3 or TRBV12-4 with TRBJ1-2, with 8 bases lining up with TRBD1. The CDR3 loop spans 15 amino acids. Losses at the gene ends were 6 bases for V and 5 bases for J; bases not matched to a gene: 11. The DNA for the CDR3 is TGTGCCAGCAGCCCAACCGGGACAGGTCTTTATGGCTACACCTTC. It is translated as CASSPTGTGLYGYTF.

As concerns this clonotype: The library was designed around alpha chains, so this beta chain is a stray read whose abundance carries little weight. The CDR3: CASSEFGAGSADTQYF. CDR3 bases: TGTGCCAGCAGTGAATTTGGGGCGGGGAGCGCAGATACGCAGTATTTT. The chain carries TRBV25-1 and TRBJ2-3; maybe TRBD2 (6 bases). The CDR3 is 16 residues long. V was clipped by 1 base and J by 4 bases, with 15 bases between them. CDR1 is MGHDK, CDR2 SYGVNS, per germline.

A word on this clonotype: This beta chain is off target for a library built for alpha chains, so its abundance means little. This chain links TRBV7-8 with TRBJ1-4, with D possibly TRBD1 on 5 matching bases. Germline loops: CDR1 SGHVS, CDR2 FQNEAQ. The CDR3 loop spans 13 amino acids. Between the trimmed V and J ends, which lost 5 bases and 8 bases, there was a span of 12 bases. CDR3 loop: CASSKREGEKLFF. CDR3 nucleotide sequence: TGTGCCAGCAGCAAGAGGGAGGGGGAAAAACTGTTTTTT.

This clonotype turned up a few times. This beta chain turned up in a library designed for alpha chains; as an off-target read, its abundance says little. This CDR3 reads CASSSQGYTEAFF. The CDR3 nucleotides are TGTGCCAGCAGCTCCCAGGGTTACACTGAAGCTTTCTTT. The chain uses TRBV7-2 and TRBJ1-1, with D possibly being TRBD1 (5 bases). CDR1 is SGHTA, CDR2 FQGNSA, per germline. CDR3 size: 13 residues. V lost 4 bases and J 3 bases, leaving 9 bases between the germline ends.

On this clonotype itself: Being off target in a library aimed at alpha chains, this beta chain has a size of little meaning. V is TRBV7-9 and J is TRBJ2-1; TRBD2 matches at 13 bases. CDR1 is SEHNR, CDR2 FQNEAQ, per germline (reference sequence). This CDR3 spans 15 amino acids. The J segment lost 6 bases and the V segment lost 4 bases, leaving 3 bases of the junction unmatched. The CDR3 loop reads CASSSGTSGINEQFF. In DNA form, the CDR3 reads TGTGCCAGCAGCTCCGGGACTAGCGGGATCAATGAGCAGTTCTTC. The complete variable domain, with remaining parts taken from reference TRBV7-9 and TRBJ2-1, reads DTGVSQNPRHKITKRGQNVTFRCDPISEHNRLYWYRQTLGQGPEFLTYFQNEAQLEKSRLLSDRFSAERPKGSFSTLEIQRTEQGDSAMYLCASSSGTSGINEQFFGPGTRLTVL.

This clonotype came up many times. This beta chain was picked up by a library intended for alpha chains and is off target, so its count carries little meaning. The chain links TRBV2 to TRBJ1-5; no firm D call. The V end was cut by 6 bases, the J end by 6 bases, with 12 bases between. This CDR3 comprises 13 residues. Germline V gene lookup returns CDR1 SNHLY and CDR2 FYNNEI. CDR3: CASSQTVLQPQHF. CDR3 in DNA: TGTGCCAGCAGCCAAACGGTACTTCAGCCCCAGCATTTT.

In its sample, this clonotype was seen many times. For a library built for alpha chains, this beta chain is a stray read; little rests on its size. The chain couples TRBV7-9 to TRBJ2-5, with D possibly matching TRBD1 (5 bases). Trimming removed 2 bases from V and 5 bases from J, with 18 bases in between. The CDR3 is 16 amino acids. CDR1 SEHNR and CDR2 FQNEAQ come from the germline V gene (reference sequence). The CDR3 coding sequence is TGTGCCAGCAGCTTACTGATGACAGCGAACCTGGAGACCCAGTACTTC. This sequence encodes CASSLLMTANLETQYF.

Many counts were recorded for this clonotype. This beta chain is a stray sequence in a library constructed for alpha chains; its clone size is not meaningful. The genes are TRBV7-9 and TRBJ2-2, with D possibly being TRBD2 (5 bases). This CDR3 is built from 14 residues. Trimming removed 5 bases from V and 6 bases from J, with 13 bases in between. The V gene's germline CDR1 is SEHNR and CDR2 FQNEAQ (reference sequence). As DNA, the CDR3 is TGTGCCAGCAGCCCCATTGAGGGCCCCGGGGAGCTGTTTTTT. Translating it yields CASSPIEGPGELFF.